This entry is about one TCR beta chain. This table comes from immunoSEQ multiplex PCR, and its TCRdb copy is limited to in-frame clones, with some not included. The sample lists about 100,000 clones, about nine tenths occurring once. Drawing of blood for sampling happened at baseline, at cycle 4 day 1, and at cycle 7 day 1. This sample is drawn from a study of OX40 agonist ivuxolimab in advanced cancers. Study information: Three partial responders included one hepatocellular carcinoma patient and two cutaneous melanoma patients.

The CDR3 contains 15 residues. V lost 6 bases and J lost 1, with 14 bases in between. Germline assignment: CDR1 SEHNR and CDR2 FQNEAQ (reference sequence). The clonotype comes from an adult with an advanced solid tumor such as melanoma, head and neck, liver or kidney cancer. The chain is built from TRBV7-9 and TRBJ2-3; maybe TRBD2 (7 bases). Sequenced here: CD4+ or CD8+ T cells sorted from blood, sampled in a trial of the OX40 agonist ivuxolimab. The CDR3 bases are TGTGCCAGCAGAAAGGGGGGGGCTGGCACAGATACGCAGTATTTT. Translated, it gives CASRKGGAGTDTQYF.